This T cell receptor (beta chain) came from a study of vaccination and CD4 T cells after COVID-19. This CDR3 spans 13 amino acids. Germline V gene data show CDR1 as SGHAT and CDR2 as FQDESV (reference sequence). V was trimmed by 5 bases and J by 3 bases, leaving 11 bases between them. Treatment here: roughly nine-day PBMC culture with coronavirus spike peptide pools or control peptides (ViraFEST assay). Roughly 2 million PBMCs went into each well for culture with approximately 9.8 IU/ml IL-2 and 7.5 to 10 ug/ml peptide pools. As to this clonotype: Its antigen remains unidentified.

Cultured CD4+ T-cell DNA underwent Oncomine TCR Beta short-read sequencing. TCRdb used MiXCR to reprocess the PCR reads, holding one entry per CDR3 protein. The profile shows 11,000 to 15,000 distinct CDR3 sequences, 20% to 25% of them singletons. Whole-study results and caveats: SARS-CoV-2-reactive clonotypes showed a nonsignificant median rise from roughly 21 to 40.

V is TRBV11-1 and J is TRBJ2-7, with a weak D call TRBD1 (5 bases). This clonotype originated in a human donor with COVID-19. Sequenced input: cultured CD4+ T cells from blood. The CDR3 here is CASSPLRGYEQYF. CDR3 DNA sequence: TGTGCCAGCAGCCCTTTAAGGGGCTACGAGCAGTACTTC.